This TCR beta chain was recorded in a study of Graves' ophthalmopathy and Graves' hyperthyroidism. Across the study: Specimen type is peripheral blood, obtained at initial diagnosis before any treatment. Study observations and caveats: Most clonotypes expanded in thyroid above 0.001 frequency were present in blood too.

Germline CDR1 MDHEN, CDR2 SYDVKM. This CDR3 has 17 residues. The V segment lost 4 bases and the J segment 4 bases; nucleotides outside the gene matches: 11. This clonotype was counted ten times or more. The antigen remains undetermined. From RNA, the CDR3 regions of TCR beta chains were amplified and sequenced. The library came from an HTBI-primed first-round RT-PCR and a second-round multiplex PCR. Using its own MiXCR run on the multiplex PCR reads, TCRdb lists one record per CDR3 protein. The sample records about 390,000 distinct CDR3 sequences, about 17% being singletons. This chain uses TRBV28 with TRBJ1-5; 9 bases are a match to TRBD1. Specimen: peripheral blood. This receptor was taken from an adult woman with stable Graves' hyperthyroidism. The CDR3, as DNA: TGTGCCAGCAGTTACACAGGGGGCGGCTTCTCAAATCAGCCCCAGCATTTT. Amino acids: CASSYTGGGFSNQPQHF.